This record looks at one T cell receptor beta chain sequence and its context. The target antigen is unknown. The record originates from a study of T cell repertoires in cytomegalovirus infection. Study results and caveats: Totalled public TCR beta family frequency picked out people who carried CMV plus the relevant HLA.

TCRdb re-called the reads with MiXCR, one entry per CDR3 protein. The table lists hundreds of thousands of distinct CDR3 sequences, 30% to 40% of them singletons. The V end was cut by 5 bases, the J end by 1 base, with 12 bases between. The V gene's germline CDR1 is SGHAT and CDR2 FQNNGV. The length of the CDR3 is 14 residues. The sequence was obtained from a human donor in good health (CMV status not recorded). Some clones in this sample may be carry-over from other donors' samples. This specimen consisted of cultured PBMCs, obtained from culture after CMV antigen stimulation. The V call is TRBV11-2, the J call TRBJ2-7, with D unresolved. The CDR3 DNA reads TGTGCCAGCAGCCGTGGGTGGGCGTCCTACGAGCAGTACTTC. This gives the protein CASSRGWASYEQYF.